In this sample, the clone carrying this T cell receptor beta chain turned up a few times. Its antigen is still unknown. This CDR3 spans 13 amino acids. V lost 3 bases to trimming and J lost 6 bases; unmatched junction nucleotides: 7. In germline, CDR1 is SQVTM, CDR2 ANQGSEA. This specimen comes from a study of naive and memory T cell subsets. Overall study findings and caveats: TCR counts from RNA may reflect activation-linked expression changes. Over 95% of naive TCR sequences appeared only once, unlike memory subsets.

After the first PCR, alpha and beta chain libraries were processed separately. Cells stained for CD3, CD4, CD8, CD45RA and CD27 were sorted into four subsets. Two oligonucleotides, mixed equimolar, formed the beta constant-region primer covering TRBC1 and TRBC2. Ligated cDNA was amplified by four rounds of PCR with nested alpha and beta constant-region primers and SP2. Using its own MiXCR run on the UMI-ligation and nested PCR reads, TCRdb lists one record per CDR3 protein. Among 95,000 to 150,000 distinct CDR3 sequences listed, 30% to 45% were seen once. The sequencing input was central memory CD4+ T cells from blood. This clonotype was obtained from a human donor in good health. This sequence joins TRBV29-1 and TRBJ2-7; 8 bases line up with TRBD1. CDR3 residues: CSVEETGDSEQYF. CDR3 bases: TGCAGCGTTGAGGAGACAGGGGATAGCGAGCAGTACTTC.